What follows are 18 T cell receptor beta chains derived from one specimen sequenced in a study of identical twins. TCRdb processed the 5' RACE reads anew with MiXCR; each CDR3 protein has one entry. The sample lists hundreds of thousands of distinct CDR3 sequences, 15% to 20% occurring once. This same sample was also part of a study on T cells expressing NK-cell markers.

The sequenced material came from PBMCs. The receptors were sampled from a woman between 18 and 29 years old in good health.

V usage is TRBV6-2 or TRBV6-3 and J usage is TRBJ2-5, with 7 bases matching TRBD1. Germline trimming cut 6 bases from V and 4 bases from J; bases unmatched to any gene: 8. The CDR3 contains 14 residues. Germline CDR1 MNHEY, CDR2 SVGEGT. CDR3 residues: CASSQSTGRETQYF. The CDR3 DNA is TGTGCCAGCAGCCAATCGACAGGGAGAGAGACCCAGTACTTC.

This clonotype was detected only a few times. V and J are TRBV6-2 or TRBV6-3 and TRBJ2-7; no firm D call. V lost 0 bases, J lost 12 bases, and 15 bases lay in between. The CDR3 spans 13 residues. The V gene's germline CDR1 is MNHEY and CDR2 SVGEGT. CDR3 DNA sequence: TGTGCCAGCAGTTACTCGAAGGGCGGCCTCGGGTACTTC. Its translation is CASSYSKGGLGYF.

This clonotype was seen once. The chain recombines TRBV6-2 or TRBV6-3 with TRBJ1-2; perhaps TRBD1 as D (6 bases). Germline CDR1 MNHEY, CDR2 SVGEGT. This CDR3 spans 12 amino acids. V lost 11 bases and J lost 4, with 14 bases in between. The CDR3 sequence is CAVSEQGYGYTF. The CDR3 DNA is TGTGCCGTCTCGGAACAGGGCTATGGCTACACCTTC.

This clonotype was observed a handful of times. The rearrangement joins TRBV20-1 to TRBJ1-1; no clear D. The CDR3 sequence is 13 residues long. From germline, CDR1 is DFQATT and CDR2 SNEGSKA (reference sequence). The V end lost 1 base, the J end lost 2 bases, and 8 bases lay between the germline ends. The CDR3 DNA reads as TGCAGTGCTAGAGGCAGAACAAACACTGAAGCTTTCTTT. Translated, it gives CSARGRTNTEAFF.

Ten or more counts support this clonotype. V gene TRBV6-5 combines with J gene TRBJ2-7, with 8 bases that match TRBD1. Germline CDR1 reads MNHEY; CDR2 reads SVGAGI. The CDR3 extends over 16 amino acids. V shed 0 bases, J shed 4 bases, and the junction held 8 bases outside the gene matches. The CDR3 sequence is CASSYSGTGPLYEQYF. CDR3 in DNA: TGTGCCAGCAGTTACTCTGGGACAGGTCCGTTATACGAGCAGTACTTC.

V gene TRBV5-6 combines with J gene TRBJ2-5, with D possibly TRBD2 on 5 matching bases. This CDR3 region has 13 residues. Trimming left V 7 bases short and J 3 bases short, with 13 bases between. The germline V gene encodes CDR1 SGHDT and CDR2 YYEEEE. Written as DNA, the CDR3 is TGTGCCAGCGGGCCGGGGTCCGAAGAGACCCAGTACTTC. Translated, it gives CASGPGSEETQYF. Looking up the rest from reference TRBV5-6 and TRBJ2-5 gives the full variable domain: DAGVTQSPTHLIKTRGQQVTLRCSPKSGHDTVSWYQQALGQGPQFIFQYYEEEERQRGNFPDRFSGHQFPNYSSELNVNALLLGDSALYLCASGPGSEETQYFGPGTRLLVL.

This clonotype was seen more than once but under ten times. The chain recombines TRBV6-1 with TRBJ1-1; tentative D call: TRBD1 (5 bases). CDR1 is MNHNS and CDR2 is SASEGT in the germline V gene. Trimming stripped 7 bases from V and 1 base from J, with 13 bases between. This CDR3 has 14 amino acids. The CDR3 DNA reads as TGTGCCAGCACCTACGCGGACAAGAACACTGAAGCTTTCTTT. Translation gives CASTYADKNTEAFF.

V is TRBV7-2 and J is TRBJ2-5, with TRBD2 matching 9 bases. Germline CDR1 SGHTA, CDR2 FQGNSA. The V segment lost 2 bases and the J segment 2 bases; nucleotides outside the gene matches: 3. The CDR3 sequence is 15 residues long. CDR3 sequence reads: CASSLKTSGQETQYF. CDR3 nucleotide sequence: TGTGCCAGCAGCTTAAAGACTAGCGGACAAGAGACCCAGTACTTC.

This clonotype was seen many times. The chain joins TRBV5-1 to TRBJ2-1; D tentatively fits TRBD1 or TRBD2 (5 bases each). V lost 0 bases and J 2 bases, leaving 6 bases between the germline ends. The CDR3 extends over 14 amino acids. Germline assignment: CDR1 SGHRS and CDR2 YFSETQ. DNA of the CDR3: TGCGCCAGCAGCTTGGGGGACCCCTACAATGAGCAGTTCTTC. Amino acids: CASSLGDPYNEQFF.

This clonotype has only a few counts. The CDR3 loop is CASSPASAGGLDEQFF. The CDR3 DNA reads TGTGCCAGCAGCCCAGCCTCAGCGGGAGGGTTAGATGAGCAGTTCTTC. J is TRBJ2-1 and V is TRBV7-7, with 10 bases lining up with TRBD2. The CDR3 is 16 amino acids. Germline CDR1 SSHAT, CDR2 FNYEAQ (reference sequence). V was pared by 5 bases and J by 8 bases, with 12 bases of the junction left unmatched. Full variable domain (rest looked up from reference TRBV7-7 and TRBJ2-1): GAGVSQSPRYKVTKRGQDVTLRCDPISSHATLYWYQQALGQGPEFLTYFNYEAQPDKSGLPSDRFSAERPEGSISTLTIQRTEQRDSAMYRCASSPASAGGLDEQFFGPGTRLTVL.

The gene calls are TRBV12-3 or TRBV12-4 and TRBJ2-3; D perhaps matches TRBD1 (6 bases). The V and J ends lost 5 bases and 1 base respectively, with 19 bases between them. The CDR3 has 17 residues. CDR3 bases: TGTGCCAGCAGTCCCCTACAACAGGGTGGTGGCACAGATACGCAGTATTTT. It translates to CASSPLQQGGGTDTQYF.

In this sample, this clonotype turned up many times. Here the CDR3 DNA reads TGTGCCAGCAGCTTATTATTAGGGCCAATGGAGACCCAGTACTTC. Its protein is CASSLLLGPMETQYF. This chain links TRBV11-2 with TRBJ2-5; D is undetermined. The CDR3 is 15 amino acids. The ends were cut back, 2 bases at V and 5 bases at J, with 15 bases in the middle. Germline V gives CDR1 SGHAT, CDR2 FQNNGV.

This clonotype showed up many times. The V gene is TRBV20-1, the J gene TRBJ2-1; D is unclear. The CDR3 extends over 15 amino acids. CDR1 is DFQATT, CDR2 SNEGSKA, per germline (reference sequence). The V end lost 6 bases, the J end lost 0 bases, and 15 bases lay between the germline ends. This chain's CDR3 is CSAPALASSYNEQFF. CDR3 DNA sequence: TGCAGTGCCCCGGCTTTGGCGAGCTCCTACAATGAGCAGTTCTTC.

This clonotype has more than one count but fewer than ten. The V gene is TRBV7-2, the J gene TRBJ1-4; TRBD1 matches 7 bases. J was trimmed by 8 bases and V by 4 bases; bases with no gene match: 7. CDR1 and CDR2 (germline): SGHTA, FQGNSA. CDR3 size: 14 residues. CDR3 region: CASSYDRAVEKLFF. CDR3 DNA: TGTGCCAGCAGCTACGACAGGGCTGTCGAAAAACTGTTTTTT.

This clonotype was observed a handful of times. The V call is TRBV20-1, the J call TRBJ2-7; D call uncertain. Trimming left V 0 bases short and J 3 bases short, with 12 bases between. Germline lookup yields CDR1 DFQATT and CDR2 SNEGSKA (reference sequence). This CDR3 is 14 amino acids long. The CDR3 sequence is CSARDLASYYEQYF. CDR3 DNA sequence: TGCAGTGCTAGAGATTTGGCCAGTTACTACGAGCAGTACTTC.

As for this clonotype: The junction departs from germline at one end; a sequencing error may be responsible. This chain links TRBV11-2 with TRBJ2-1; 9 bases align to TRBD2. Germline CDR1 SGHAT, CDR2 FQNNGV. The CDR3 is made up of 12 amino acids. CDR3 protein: CASSHPGTSSDF. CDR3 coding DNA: TGTGCCAGCAGCCACCCCGGGACTAGCTCTGACTTC.

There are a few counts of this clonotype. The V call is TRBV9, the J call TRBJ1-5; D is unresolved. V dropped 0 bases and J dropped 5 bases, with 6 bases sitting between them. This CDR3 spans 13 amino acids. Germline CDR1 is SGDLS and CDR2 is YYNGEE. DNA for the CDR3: TGTGCCAGCAGCGTAGCCGACCATCAGCCCCAGCATTTT. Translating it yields CASSVADHQPQHF.

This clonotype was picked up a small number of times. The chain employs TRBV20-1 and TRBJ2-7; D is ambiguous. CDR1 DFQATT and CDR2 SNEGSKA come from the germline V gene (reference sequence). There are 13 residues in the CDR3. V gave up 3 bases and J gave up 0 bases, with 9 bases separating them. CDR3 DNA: TGCAGTGCTAGCGACATTCTCTCCTACGAGCAGTACTTC. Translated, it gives CSASDILSYEQYF.